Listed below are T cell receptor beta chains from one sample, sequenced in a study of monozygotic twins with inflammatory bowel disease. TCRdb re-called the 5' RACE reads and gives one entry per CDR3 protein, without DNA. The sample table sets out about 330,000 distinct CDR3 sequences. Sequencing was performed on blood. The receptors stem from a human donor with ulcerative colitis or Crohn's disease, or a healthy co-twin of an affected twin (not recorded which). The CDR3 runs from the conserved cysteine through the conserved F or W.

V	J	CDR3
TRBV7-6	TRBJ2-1	CASSFNPGQDPGEQFF
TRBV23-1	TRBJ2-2	CASSQSILQANTGELFF
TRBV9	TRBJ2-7	CASSVEAGVSYEQYF
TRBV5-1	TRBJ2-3	CASVQGGGTDTQYF
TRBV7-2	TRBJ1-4	CASSKLGVEKLFF
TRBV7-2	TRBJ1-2	CASSEPDRGFTF
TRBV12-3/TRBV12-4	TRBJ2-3	CASSLGLDIDTQYF
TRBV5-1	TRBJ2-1	CASSSRLDRATGEQFF
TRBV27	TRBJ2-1	CASSPGTSGVNEQFF
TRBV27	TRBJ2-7	CASRLAGSYEQYF
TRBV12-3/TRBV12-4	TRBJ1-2	CASREWGVDYGYTF
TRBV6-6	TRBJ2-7	CASSPVDHAREQYF
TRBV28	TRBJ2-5	CASSFETGGNDRETQYF
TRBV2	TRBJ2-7	CASRGLAGGSYEQYF
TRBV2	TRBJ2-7	CASSEEIMTGGEYF
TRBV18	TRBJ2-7	CASSPHKQGYEQYF
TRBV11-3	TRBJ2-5	CASSQPGPGQETQYF
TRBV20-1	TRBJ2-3	CSASGGLVPTDTQYF
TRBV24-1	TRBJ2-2	CATSAGTATGELFF
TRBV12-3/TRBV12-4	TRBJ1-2	CASGMLRVYTF
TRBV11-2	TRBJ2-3	CASSPSGTETDTQYF
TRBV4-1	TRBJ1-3	CASSPQDISVHSGNTIYF
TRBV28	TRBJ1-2	CASSIPSRSYGYTF
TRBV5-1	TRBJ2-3	CASSFQSSGLEQYF
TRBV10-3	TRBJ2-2	CAISDNPGLVITGELFF
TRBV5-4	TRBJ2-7	CASSLVSGNNEQYF
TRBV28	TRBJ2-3	CASTGTGTRTTQYF
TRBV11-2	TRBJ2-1	CASSLGDRDVNEQFF
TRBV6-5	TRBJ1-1	CASSYGLQGARQAFF
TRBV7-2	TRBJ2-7	CASSLATRYEQYF
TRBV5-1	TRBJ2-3	CASHLKGQGPDTQYF
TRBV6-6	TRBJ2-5	CATSGVRETQYF